This T cell receptor beta chain was identified during a study of T cells after yellow fever vaccination. For this clonotype: Antigen unknown.

Conversion of TCR transcripts into cDNA relied on 5'RACE template switching, which added a universal primer site and UMIs. TCRdb fed the 5' RACE reads into MiXCR, producing one record per CDR3 protein. This sample yields some 320,000 distinct CDR3 sequences, of which about 11% are seen a single time; approximately 3.3% belongs to the top ten. Germline CDR1 is SGHNT and CDR2 is YYREEE (reference sequence). The length of the CDR3 is 13 residues. Trimming removed 4 bases from V and 3 bases from J, with 8 bases in between. Findings and caveats of the study: The CD4 compartment and the CD8 compartment contained a small share of clonotypes in common.

This sequence joins TRBV5-4 and TRBJ2-1; TRBD2 might be the D (5 bases). The sequencing here drew on CD4+ T cells sorted from PBMCs, taken 45 days after the yellow fever booster vaccination. The sequence was obtained from a man between 18 and 35 years old who received the YFV17D yellow fever vaccine. CDR3 sequence: CASSPEVYNEQFF. The CDR3 DNA reads TGTGCCAGCAGCCCGGAGGTCTACAATGAGCAGTTCTTC.